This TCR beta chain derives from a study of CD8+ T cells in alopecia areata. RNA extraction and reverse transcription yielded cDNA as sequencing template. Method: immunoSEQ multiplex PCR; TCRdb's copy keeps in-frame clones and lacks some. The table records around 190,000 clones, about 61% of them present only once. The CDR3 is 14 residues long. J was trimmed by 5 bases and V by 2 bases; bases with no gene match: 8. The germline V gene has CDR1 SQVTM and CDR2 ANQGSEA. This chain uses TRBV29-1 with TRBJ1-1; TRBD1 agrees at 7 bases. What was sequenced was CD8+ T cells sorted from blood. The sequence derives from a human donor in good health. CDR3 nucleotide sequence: TGCAGCGTTGAATGTGGCAGGGGGGTAACTGAAGCTTTCTTT. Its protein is CSVECGRGVTEAFF.